The T cell receptor (beta chain) described here comes from a study of cytomegalovirus exposure and HLA in healthy donors. General observations from the study: In all likelihood, a cluster of highly shared sequence variants was a sequencing artifact.

Healthy bone marrow donors made up the donors. Both 60 Vbeta primers and 13 Jbeta primers went into the PCR. Sequencing was performed with immunoSEQ multiplex PCR; in TCRdb, only in-frame clones are kept and a portion is missing. Seen here are roughly 88,000 clones, 76% observed once, and the top ten hold 5.3%. This CDR3 is 15 amino acids long. V shed 6 bases and J 4 bases; nucleotides not matched to a gene: 5. Germline CDR1 and CDR2: KGHSH and LQKENI. Comments on this clone: Its antigen remains unknown.

The clonotype comes from a young man in good health and CMV-seropositive. This chain uses TRBV18 with TRBJ2-2; 10 nucleotides match TRBD1. The source material was PBMCs. CDR3 DNA: TGTGCCAGCTCCCGACAGGGGGCTGGCACCGGGGAGCTGTTTTTT. As protein: CASSRQGAGTGELFF.